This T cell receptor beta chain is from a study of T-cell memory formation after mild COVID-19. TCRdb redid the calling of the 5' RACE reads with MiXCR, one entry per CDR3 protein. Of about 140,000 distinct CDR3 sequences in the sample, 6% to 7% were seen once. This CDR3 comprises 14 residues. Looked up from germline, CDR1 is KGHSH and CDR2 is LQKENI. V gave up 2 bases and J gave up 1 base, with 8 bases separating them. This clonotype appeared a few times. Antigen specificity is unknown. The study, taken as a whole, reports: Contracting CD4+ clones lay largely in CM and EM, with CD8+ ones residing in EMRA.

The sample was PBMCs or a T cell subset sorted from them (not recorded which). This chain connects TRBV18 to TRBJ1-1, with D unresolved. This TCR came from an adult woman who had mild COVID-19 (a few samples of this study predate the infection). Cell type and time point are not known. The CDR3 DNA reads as TGTGCCAGCTCACCATATACGGCGAACACTGAAGCTTTCTTT. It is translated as CASSPYTANTEAFF.